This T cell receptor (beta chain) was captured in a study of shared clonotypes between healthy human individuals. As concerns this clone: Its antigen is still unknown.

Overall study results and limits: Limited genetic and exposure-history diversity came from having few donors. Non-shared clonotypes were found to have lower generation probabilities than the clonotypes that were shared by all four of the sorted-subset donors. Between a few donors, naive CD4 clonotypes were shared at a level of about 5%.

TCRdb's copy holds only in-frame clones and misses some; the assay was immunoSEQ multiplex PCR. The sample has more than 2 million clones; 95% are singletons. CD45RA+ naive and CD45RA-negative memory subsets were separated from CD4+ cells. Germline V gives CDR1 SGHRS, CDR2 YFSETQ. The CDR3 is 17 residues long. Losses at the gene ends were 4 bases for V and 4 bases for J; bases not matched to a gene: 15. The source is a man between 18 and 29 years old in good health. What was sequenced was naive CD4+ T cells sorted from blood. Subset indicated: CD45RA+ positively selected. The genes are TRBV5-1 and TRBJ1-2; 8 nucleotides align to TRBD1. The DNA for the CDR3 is TGCGCCAGCAGCCCAGGACAGGGAGGAGGTATGGGCTATGGCTACACCTTC. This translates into CASSPGQGGGMGYGYTF.